This T cell receptor beta chain was captured in a study of spatial heterogeneity in lung cancer. Germline CDR1 is ENHRY and CDR2 is SYGVKD. The CDR3 totals 13 residues. V gave up 6 bases and J gave up 4 bases; unmatched junction bases: 2. TCRdb independently ran MiXCR on the 5' RACE reads; one entry per CDR3 protein. The sample carries approximately 44,000 distinct CDR3 sequences, roughly 13% recorded once. The time point here: sample taken at primary tumor resection. The TCR sequence derives from a male donor with early-stage non-small cell lung cancer. Source: PBMCs, taken at surgery. V gene TRBV10-3 combines with J gene TRBJ2-5; TRBD2 agrees at 10 bases. The CDR3 sequence: CAISSSGGETQYF. The CDR3 DNA is TGTGCCATCAGCTCTAGCGGGGGAGAGACCCAGTACTTC.